There are a few counts of the clone carrying this T cell receptor beta chain. Its antigen is not known. Treatment defined: roughly 11-day PBMC culture with coronavirus spike peptide pools or control peptides (ViraFEST assay). Those CD4+ T cells from the unexposed donor predate the COVID-19 pandemic (2011-2018). ViraFEST enlarged antigen-specific T cell populations with peptide pools and afterwards sequenced TCRs. Four cold-coronavirus spikes and SARS-CoV-2 S/N were the probes applied, cells permitting, to CD4+ T cells from unexposed donors. This entry is derived from a study of vaccination and CD4 T cells after COVID-19. V was clipped by 0 bases and J by 6 bases, with 15 bases between them. Germline V gene lookup returns CDR1 MNHEY and CDR2 SVGAGI. The CDR3 consists of 17 residues. With the Oncomine TCR Beta short-read assay, DNA from cultured CD4+ T cells was sequenced. TCRdb analysed the PCR reads with MiXCR anew, one entry per CDR3 protein. There are about 6,400 distinct CDR3 sequences in the sample; about 51% occur only once, and 26% lies in the top ten.

The clonotype comes from a human donor in good health. The rearrangement uses TRBV6-5 and TRBJ1-6; D may be TRBD1 (5 bases). Specimen: CD4+ T cells from blood, cultured in vitro. CDR3 nucleotide sequence: TGTGCCAGCAGTTACTCAAGCGGGGGAATGGGTAATTCACCCCTCCACTTT. Translated, it gives CASSYSSGGMGNSPLHF.